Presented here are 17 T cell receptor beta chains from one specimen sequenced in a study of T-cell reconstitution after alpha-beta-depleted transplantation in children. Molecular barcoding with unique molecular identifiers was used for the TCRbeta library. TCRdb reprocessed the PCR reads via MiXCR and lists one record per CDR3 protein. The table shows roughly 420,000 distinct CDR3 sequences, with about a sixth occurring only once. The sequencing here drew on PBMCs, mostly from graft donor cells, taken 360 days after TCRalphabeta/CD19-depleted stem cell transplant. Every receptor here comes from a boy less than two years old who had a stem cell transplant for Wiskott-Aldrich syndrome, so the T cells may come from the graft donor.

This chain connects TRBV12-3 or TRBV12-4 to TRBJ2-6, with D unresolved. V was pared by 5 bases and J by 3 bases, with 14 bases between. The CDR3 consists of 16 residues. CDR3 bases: TGTGCCAGCAGTCCCGGGTTAACGGGTGGGGCCAACGTCCTGACTTTC. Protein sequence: CASSPGLTGGANVLTF.

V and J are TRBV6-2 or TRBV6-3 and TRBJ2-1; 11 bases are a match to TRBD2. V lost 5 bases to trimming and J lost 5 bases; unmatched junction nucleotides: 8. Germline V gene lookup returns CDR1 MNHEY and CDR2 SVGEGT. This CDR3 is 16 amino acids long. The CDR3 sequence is CASSRIAGGPHNEQFF. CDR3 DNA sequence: TGTGCCAGCAGTCGTATAGCGGGAGGGCCCCACAATGAGCAGTTCTTC.

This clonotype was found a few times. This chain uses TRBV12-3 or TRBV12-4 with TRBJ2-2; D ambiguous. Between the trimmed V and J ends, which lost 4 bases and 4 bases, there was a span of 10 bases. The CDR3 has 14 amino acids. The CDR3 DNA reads TGTGCCAGCAGTTATGGCTCCCCCACCGGGGAGCTGTTTTTT. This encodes CASSYGSPTGELFF.

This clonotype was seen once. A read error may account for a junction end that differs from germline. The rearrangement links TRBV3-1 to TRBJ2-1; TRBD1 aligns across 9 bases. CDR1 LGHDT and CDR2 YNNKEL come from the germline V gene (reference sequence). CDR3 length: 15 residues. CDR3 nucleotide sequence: TGTGCCACCAGCCATAGTTTCACAGGGGGCGCAAGGATAATCTTC. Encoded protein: CATSHSFTGGARIIF.

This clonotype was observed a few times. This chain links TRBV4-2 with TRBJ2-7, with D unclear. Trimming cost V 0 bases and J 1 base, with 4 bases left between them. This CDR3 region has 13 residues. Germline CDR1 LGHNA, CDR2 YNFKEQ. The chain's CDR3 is CASSQDVSYEQYF. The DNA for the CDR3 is TGTGCCAGCAGCCAAGATGTATCCTACGAGCAGTACTTC.

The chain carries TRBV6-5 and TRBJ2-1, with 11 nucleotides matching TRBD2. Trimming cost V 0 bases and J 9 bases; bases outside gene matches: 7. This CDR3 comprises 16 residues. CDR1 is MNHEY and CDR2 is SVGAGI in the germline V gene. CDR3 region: CASSYSILAGGIEQFF. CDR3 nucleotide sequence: TGTGCCAGCAGTTACTCGATTCTAGCGGGAGGAATTGAGCAGTTCTTC.

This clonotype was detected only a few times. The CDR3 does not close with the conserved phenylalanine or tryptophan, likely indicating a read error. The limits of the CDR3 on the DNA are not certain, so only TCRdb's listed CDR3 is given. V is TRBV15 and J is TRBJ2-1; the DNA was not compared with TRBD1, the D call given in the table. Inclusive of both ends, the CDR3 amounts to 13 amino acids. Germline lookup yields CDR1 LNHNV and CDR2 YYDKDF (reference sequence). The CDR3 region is CATSRDGDRDMFL.

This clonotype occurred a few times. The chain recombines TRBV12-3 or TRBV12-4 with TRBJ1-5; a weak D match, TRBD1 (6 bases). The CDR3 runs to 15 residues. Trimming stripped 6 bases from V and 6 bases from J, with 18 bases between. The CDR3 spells CASSLVTGRRQPQHF. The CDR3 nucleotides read TGTGCCAGCAGCCTAGTTACAGGGAGGCGTCAGCCCCAGCATTTT.

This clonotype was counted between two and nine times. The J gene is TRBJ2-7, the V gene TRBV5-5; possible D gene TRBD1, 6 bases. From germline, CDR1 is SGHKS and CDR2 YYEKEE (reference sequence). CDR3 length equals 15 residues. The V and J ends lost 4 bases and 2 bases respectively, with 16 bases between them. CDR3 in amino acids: CASSARTVPTYEQYF. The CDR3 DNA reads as TGTGCCAGCAGCGCTCGGACAGTCCCGACCTACGAGCAGTACTTC.

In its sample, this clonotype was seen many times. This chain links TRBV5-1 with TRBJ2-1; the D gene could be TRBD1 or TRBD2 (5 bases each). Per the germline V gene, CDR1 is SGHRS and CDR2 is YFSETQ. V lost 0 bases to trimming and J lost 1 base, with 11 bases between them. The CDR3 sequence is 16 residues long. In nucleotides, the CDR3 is TGCGCCAGCAGCTTGGGTATTGGGGGTTCCTACAATGAGCAGTTCTTC. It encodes CASSLGIGGSYNEQFF.

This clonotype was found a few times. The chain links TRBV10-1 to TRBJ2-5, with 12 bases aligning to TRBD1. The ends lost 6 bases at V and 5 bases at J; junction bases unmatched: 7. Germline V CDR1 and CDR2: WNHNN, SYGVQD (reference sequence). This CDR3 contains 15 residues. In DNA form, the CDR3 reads TGCGCCAGCAGCTCCGGGACAGGGGGCAGTGAGACCCAGTACTTC. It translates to CASSSGTGGSETQYF.

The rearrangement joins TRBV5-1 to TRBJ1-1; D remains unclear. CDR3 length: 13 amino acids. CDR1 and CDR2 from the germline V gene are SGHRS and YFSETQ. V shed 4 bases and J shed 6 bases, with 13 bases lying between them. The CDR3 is CASSARPEAEAFF. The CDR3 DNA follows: TGCGCCAGCAGCGCGCGTCCGGAGGCTGAAGCTTTCTTT.

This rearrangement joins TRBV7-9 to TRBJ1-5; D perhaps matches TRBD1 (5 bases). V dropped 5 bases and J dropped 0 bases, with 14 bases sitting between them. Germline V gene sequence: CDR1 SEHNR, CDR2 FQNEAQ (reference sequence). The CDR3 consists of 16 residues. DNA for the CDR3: TGTGCCAGCAGCGCAGCTGGGGCGGATAGCAATCAGCCCCAGCATTTT. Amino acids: CASSAAGADSNQPQHF.

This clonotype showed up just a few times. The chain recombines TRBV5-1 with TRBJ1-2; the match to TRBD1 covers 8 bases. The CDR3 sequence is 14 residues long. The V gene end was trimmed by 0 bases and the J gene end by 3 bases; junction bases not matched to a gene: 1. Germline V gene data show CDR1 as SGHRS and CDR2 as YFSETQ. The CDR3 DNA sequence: TGCGCCAGCAGCTTGGGGACAGGGCACTATGGCTACACCTTC. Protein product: CASSLGTGHYGYTF.

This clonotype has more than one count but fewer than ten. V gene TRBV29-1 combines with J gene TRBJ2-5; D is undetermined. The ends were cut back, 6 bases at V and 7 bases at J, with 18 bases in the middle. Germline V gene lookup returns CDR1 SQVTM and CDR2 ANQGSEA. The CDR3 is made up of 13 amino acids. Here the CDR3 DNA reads TGCAGCGTCTGGCAGGTTTTAATCGGGACCCAGTACTTC. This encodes CSVWQVLIGTQYF.

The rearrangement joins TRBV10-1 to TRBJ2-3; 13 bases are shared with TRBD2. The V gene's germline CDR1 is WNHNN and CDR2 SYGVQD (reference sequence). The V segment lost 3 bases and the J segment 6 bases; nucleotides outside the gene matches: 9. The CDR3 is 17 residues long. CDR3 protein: CASSESGLAGTKDTQYF. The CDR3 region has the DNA TGCGCCAGCAGTGAATCGGGACTAGCGGGGACCAAGGATACGCAGTATTTT.

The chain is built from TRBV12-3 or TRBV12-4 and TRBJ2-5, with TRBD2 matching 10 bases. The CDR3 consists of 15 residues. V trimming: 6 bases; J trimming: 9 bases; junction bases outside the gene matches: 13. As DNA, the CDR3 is TGTGCCAGCAGCCCTGAGCGGGGGGGGAAGAGACCCCAGTACTTC. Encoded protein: CASSPERGGKRPQYF.